This T cell receptor (beta chain) was found in a study of spatial heterogeneity in lung cancer. Looking at the study overall: Alpha-chain sequences were consistently detected in smaller numbers than beta-chain sequences. Study-level results: Tumoral mutation counts were tracked by counts of expanded intratumoral alpha and beta TCRs.

The library protocol tagged each TCR cDNA with a unique molecular identifier. TCRdb called the 5' RACE reads again in MiXCR, with one record for every CDR3 protein. Found here are 20,000 to 30,000 distinct CDR3 sequences, roughly 8.3% of them singletons; the top ten hold 7.7%. Germline values: CDR1 DFQATT, CDR2 SNEGSKA (reference sequence). The ends were cut back, 5 bases at V and 7 bases at J, with 18 bases in the middle. The CDR3 has 13 residues. Ten or more counts support this clonotype. Antigen specificity is unknown. Time point of the sample: sample taken at primary tumor resection. Samples came from roughly 75 TRACERx patients with untreated early-stage lung cancer. From tumor, nontumor lung or frozen PBMC, whole RNA was taken unsorted for sequencing.

The J gene is TRBJ2-7, the V gene TRBV20-1, with D maybe TRBD1 (6 bases). The sequence derives from a male donor with early-stage non-small cell lung cancer. The source was lung tumor tissue, collected at surgery. Here the CDR3 DNA reads TGCAGTGCTCCCGGACAGCCCGCTTGGGAGCAGTACTTC. This gives the protein CSAPGQPAWEQYF.